This TCR beta chain appears in the sequencing data of a study of blood T cell repertoires in COVID-19 (dated by TCRdb to 2020 to 2021). Study-wide context: The collaborator samples originated in the United States, Italy and Spain and spanned the acute and convalescent phases of COVID-19. The prospective study material was composed of cDNA or gDNA derived from T cells, B-cell-depleted T cells, or PBMCs. Samples came from the ongoing ImmuneRACE study (first 160 participants) plus 1,254 subjects from 6 global collaborators. The repertoires were released in a freely available public database meant as a resource for research on the immune response to SARS-CoV-2. Subjects who had been exposed to COVID-19, were actively infected with it, or had recovered from it provided the deeply sampled blood TCRbeta repertoires that made up the dataset. Where available, HLA class I and class II types were obtained from metadata supplied by the sample provider rather than from assay-based typing. The sample metadata nearly always contained a de-identified subject ID, COVID-19 status, age in years and sex.

The research as a whole found: The amount of clinical and demographic metadata varied by source and participant and was provided uncurated.

The immunoSEQ Assay, a bias-controlled multiplex PCR, was used to amplify TCRbeta CDR3 regions from genomic DNA. In the paper's pipeline: The number of nucleated cells in each sample was estimated by amplification of reference gene primers within the assay. Sequence reads were collapsed and filtered to measure the absolute abundance of every unique TCRbeta CDR3 rearrangement. For each sample, productive Simpson clonality was calculated as the square root of Simpson's diversity index across productive rearrangements. This is the immuneACCESS table as TCRdb keeps it, with only in-frame sequences that have V and J called. A part of the clones is gone; compared with another copy, unresolved V genes explain less than half, and the rest is unexplained. V and J calls plus clone size are reproduced from that table; the DNA served to infer D and trimming. The sample yields approximately 170,000 clones; around four fifths were counted once. Around 13% of the sample is taken by the ten largest.

With respect to this clone: This receptor's antigen is unknown. Base qualities are missing; no much larger clone stands one base away.

One collaborating source in Seattle enrolled patients while the patients were actively infected and followed the patients over time throughout the course of disease. Whole blood was collected in K2EDTA tubes by collaborating institutions according to the institutions' own protocols. For TCRbeta analysis, collaborator samples were shipped as frozen whole blood, as isolated PBMCs, or as DNA extracted from either sample type. The CDR3 spans 15 residues, from the cysteine through the phenylalanine. Only CDR3 DNA remains: 45 bases, in frame from the first base. After removal of 1 base from V and 7 bases from J, the junction retains 4 bases not matched to a gene. The germline V gene (reference sequence) supplies CDR1 LNHNV and CDR2 YYDKDF.

The V and J genes are TRBV15 and TRBJ1-4, and 9 bases in between align with TRBD1. What was sequenced was peripheral blood. This TCR was recovered from a woman in her seventies with COVID-19, enrolled during active disease. The CDR3 in this case is CATSRGTGVGEKLFF. The bases read TGTGCCACCAGCAGAGGGACAGGGGTCGGTGAAAAACTGTTTTTT.